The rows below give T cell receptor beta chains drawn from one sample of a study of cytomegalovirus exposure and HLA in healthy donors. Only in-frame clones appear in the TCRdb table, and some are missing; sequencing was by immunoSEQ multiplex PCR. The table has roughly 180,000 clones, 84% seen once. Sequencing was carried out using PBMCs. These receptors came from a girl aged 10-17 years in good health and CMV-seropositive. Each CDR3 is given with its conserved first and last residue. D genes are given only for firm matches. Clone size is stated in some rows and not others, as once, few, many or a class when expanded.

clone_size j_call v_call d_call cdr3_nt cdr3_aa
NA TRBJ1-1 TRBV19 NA TGTGCCAGTAGTATAGGGGGCGCTGAAGCTTTCTTT CASSIGGAEAFF
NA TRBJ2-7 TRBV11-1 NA TGTGCCAGCAGCTTAACAGGGACCCACGAGTTCCCCAAACGGCAGTACTTC CASSLTGTHEFPKRQYF
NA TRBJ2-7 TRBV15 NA TGTGCCACCCGAGGGCCCTCCTACGAGCAGTACTTC CATRGPSYEQYF
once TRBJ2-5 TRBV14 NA TGTGCCAGCAGCCGAACCCCCCAGGCCCAGTACTTC CASSRTPQAQYF
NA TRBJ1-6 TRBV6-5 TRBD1 TGTGCCAGCAGTTACTCGGCAGGGGGAAATTCACCCCTCCACTTT CASSYSAGGNSPLHF
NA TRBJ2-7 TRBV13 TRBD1 TGTGCCAGCAGCTTAGAGGGGCAGGGGGCGCAGAACGAGCAGTACTTC CASSLEGQGAQNEQYF
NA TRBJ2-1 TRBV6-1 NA TGTGCCAGCAGGTGGCTCCAATCCTACAATGAGCAGTTCTTC CASRWLQSYNEQFF
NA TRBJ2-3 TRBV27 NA TGTGCCAGCAGTCTTCAGGGGTCTAGCACAGATACGCAGTATTTT CASSLQGSSTDTQYF
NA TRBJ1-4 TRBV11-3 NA TGTGCCAGCAGCTTGGGGGAGGGTGAAAAACTGTTTTTT CASSLGEGEKLFF
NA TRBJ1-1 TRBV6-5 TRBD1 TGTGCCAGCAGTTACAGGGGACAGCTGAACACTGAAGCTTTCTTT CASSYRGQLNTEAFF
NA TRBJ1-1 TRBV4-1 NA TGCGCCAGCAGCCAACTCGCAGAGGCGATGAACACTGAAGCTTTCTTT CASSQLAEAMNTEAFF